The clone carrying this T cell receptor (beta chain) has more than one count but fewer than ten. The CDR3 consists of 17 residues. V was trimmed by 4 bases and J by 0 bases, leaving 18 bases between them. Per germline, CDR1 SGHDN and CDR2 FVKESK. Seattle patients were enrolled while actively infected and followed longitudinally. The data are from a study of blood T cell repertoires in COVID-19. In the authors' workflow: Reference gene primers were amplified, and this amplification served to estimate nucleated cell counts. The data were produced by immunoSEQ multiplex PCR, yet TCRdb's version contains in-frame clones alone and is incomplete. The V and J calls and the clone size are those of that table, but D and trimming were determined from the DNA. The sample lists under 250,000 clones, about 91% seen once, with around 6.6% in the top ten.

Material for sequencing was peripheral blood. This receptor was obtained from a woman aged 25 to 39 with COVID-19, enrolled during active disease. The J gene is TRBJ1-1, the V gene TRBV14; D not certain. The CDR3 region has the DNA TGTGCCAGCAGCCCCTTTGGCTCTTTCACCCTGAACACTGAAGCTTTCTTT. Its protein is CASSPFGSFTLNTEAFF.